This TCR beta chain was retrieved from a study of blood T cell repertoires in COVID-19 (TCRdb year 2020). About the investigation overall: Samples from collaborators originated in the United States, Italy and Spain and spanned both the acute and convalescent phases of COVID-19. The prospective study material was composed of cDNA or gDNA derived from T cells, B-cell-depleted T cells, or PBMCs. Subjects who had been exposed to COVID-19, were actively infected with it, or had recovered from it provided the deeply sampled blood TCRbeta repertoires that made up the dataset. The repertoires were released in a freely available public database intended as a resource for research on the immune response to SARS-CoV-2. Samples came from the ongoing ImmuneRACE study (first 160 participants) plus 1,254 subjects from 6 global collaborators. The sample metadata nearly always contained a de-identified subject ID, COVID-19 status, age in years and sex. Where available, HLA class I and class II types were obtained from metadata supplied by the sample provider rather than from assay-based typing. What the study reported, not specific to this receptor: The amount of clinical and demographic metadata varied by source and participant and was provided uncurated.

In regard to this clone: Its recognized antigen is unknown. Base-call qualities are not available, and no considerably larger clone is one nucleotide away.

At one collaborating source in Seattle, patients were enrolled during active infection and were followed longitudinally through the course of disease. Collaborating institutions collected whole blood in K2EDTA tubes following their own protocols. For TCRbeta analysis, collaborator samples were shipped as frozen whole blood, as isolated PBMCs, or as DNA extracted from either sample type. The germline V gene (reference sequence) supplies CDR1 MNHNY and CDR2 SVGAGI. The CDR3 starts with the cysteine, ends with the phenylalanine, and has 15 residues. Of the read, only the CDR3 DNA is kept; its 45 bases are in frame from base 1. From V the trimming removes 5 bases and from J it removes 4 bases, while the gene matches leave 9 bases of the junction unaccounted for. TCRbeta CDR3 regions were amplified from genomic DNA using the immunoSEQ Assay, a bias-controlled multiplex PCR. The authors' pipeline ran thus. The number of nucleated cells in each sample was estimated from the amplification of reference gene primers within the assay. To quantify the absolute abundance of each unique TCRbeta CDR3 rearrangement, sequence reads were collapsed and filtered. Productive Simpson clonality was computed per sample as the square root of Simpson's diversity index over productive rearrangements. Entries here come from immuneACCESS through TCRdb and include only in-frame sequences with V and J called. Some clones fail to appear in such tables; in the studies checked, an unresolved V gene covers under half of the shortfall, and the cause of the remainder is unknown. That table supplies the V and J calls and clone size; D and trimming were determined from the DNA. Within this sample are hundreds of thousands of clones, with about 91% of them counted one time only. The ten largest clones capture roughly 6.8% of the sample.

The chain employs TRBV6-6 and TRBJ2-3; 7 central nucleotides agree with TRBD1. The sequence came from a woman in her twenties or thirties with COVID-19, enrolled during active disease. The source material was peripheral blood. The CDR3 region has the sequence CASSRSTGVADTQYF. Read as DNA, the sequence is TGTGCCAGCAGTCGATCCACAGGGGTTGCAGATACGCAGTATTTT.